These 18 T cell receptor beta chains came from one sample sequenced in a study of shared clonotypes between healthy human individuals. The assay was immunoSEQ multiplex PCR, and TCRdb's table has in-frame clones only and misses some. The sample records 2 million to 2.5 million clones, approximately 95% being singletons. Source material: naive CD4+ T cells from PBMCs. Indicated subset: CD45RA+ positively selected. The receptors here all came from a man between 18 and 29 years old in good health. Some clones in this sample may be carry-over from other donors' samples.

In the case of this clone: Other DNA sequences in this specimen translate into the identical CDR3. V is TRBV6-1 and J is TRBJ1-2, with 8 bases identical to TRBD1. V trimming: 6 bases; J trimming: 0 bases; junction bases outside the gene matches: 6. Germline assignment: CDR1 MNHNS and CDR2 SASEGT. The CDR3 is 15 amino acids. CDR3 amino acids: CASRLTGDPNYGYTF. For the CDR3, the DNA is TGTGCCAGCAGACTGACAGGGGACCCTAACTATGGCTACACCTTC.

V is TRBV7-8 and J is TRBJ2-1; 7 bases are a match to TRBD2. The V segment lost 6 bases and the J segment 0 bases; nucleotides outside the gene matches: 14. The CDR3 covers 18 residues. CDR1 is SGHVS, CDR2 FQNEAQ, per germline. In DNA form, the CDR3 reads TGTGCCAGCAGGTACAAGTGGGGGGGGAGAAGCTCCTACAATGAGCAGTTCTTC. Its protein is CASRYKWGGRSSYNEQFF. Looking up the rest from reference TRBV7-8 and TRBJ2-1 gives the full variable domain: GAGVSQSPRYKVAKRGQDVALRCDPISGHVSLFWYQQALGQGPEFLTYFQNEAQLDKSGLPSDRFFAERPEGSVSTLKIQRTQQEDSAVYLCASRYKWGGRSSYNEQFFGPGTRLTVL.

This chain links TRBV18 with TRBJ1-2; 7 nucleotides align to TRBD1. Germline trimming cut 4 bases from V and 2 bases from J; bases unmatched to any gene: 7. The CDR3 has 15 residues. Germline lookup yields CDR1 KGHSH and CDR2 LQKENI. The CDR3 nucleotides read TGTGCCAGCTCACAAACGGGACAGCGGAACTATGGCTACACCTTC. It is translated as CASSQTGQRNYGYTF.

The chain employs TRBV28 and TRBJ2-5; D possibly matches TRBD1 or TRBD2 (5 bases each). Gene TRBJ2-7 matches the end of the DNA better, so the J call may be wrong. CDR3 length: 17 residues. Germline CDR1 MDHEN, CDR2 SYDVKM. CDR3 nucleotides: TGTGCCAGCCAATCGGGGCTTTATTCCCTTTTAACCTACGAGCAGTACTTC. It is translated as CASQSGLYSLLTYEQYF.

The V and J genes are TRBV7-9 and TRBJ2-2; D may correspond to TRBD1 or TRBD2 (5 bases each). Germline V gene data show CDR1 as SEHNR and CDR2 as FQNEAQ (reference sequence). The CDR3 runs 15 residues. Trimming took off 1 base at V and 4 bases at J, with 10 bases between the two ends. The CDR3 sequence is CASSLVGGSTGELFF. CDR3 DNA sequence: TGTGCCAGCAGCTTAGTTGGGGGAAGCACCGGGGAGCTGTTTTTT.

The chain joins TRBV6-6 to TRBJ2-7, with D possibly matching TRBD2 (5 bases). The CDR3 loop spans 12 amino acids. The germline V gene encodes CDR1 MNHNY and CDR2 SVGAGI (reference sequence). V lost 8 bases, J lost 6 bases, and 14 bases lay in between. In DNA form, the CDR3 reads TGTGCCAGCTTTGGCACGGGGTTCGAGCAGTACTTC. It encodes CASFGTGFEQYF.

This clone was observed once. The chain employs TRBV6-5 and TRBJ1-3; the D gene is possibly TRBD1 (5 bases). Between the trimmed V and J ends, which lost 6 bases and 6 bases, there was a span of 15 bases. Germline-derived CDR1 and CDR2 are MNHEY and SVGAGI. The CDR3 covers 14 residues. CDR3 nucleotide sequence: TGTGCCAGCAGAGAACCGGGACGTGAAAACACCATATATTTT. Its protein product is CASREPGRENTIYF.

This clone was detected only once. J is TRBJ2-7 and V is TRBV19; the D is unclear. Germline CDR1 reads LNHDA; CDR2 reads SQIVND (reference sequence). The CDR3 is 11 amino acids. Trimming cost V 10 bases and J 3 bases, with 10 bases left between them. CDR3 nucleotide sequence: TGTGCCACCGCCATTGGCTACGAGCAGTACTTC. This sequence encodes CATAIGYEQYF. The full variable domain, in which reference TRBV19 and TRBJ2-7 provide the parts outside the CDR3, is DGGITQSPKYLFRKEGQNVTLSCEQNLNHDAMYWYRQDPGQGLRLIYYSQIVNDFQKGDIAEGYSVSREKKESFPLTVTSAQKNPTAFYLCATAIGYEQYFGPGTRLTVT.

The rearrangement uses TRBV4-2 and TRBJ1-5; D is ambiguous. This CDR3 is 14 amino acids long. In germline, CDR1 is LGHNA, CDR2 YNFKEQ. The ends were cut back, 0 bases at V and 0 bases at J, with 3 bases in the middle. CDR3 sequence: CASSQEGSNQPQHF. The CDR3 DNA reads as TGTGCCAGCAGCCAAGAAGGTAGCAATCAGCCCCAGCATTTT.

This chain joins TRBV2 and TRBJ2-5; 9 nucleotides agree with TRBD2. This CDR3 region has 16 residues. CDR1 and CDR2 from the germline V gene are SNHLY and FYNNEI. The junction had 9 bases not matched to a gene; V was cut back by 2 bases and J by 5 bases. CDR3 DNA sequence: TGTGCCAGCAGTGAATTAGTTAGCGGGAGTGGCGAGACCCAGTACTTC. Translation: CASSELVSGSGETQYF. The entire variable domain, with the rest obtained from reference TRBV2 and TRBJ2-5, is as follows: EPEVTQTPSHQVTQMGQEVILRCVPISNHLYFYWYRQILGQKVEFLVSFYNNEISEKSEIFDDQFSVERPDGSNFTLKIRSTKLEDSAMYFCASSELVSGSGETQYFGPGTRLLVL.

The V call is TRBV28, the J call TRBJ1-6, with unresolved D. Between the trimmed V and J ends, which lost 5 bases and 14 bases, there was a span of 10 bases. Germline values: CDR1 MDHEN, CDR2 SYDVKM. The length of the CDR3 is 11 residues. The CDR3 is CASSTVEALHF. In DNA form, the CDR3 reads TGTGCCAGCAGTACCGTGGAGGCCCTCCACTTT. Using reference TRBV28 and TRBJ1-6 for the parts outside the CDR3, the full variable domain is DVKVTQSSRYLVKRTGEKVFLECVQDMDHENMFWYRQDPGLGLRLIYFSYDVKMKEKGDIPEGYSVSREKKERFSLILESASTNQTSMYLCASSTVEALHFGNGTRLTVT.

The CDR3 reads CASSVGTDFSNQPQHF. The CDR3 DNA reads TGTGCCAGCAGCGTAGGGACAGACTTTAGCAATCAGCCCCAGCATTTT. The V gene is TRBV5-8, the J gene TRBJ1-5; 7 nucleotides line up with TRBD1. Trimming took 4 bases from V and 0 from J; bases not matched to a gene: 7. There are 16 residues in the CDR3. Germline V gives CDR1 SGHTS, CDR2 YDEGEE.

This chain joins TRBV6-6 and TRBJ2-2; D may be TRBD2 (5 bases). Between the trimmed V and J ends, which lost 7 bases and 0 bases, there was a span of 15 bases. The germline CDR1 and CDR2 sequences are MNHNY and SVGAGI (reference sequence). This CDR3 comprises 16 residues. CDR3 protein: CASTHRRGTNTGELFF. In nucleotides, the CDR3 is TGTGCCAGCACCCACCGACGGGGAACGAACACCGGGGAGCTGTTTTTT.

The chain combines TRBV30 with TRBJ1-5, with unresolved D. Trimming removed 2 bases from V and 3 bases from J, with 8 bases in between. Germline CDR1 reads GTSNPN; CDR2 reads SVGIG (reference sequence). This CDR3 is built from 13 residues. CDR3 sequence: CAWSIQFNQPQHF. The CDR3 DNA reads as TGTGCCTGGAGTATACAGTTCAATCAGCCCCAGCATTTT.

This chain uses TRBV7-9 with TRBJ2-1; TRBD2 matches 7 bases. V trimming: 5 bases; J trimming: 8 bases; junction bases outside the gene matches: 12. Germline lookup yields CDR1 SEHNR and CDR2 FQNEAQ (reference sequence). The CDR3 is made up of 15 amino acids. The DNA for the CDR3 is TGTGCCAGCAGCCTCCTAAGGGCGGGAGATTATGAGCAGTTCTTC. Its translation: CASSLLRAGDYEQFF.

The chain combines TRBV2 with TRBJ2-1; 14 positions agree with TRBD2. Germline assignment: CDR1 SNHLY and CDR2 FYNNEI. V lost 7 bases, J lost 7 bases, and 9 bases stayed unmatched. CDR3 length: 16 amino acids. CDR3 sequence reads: CASKGLAGEVGNEQFF. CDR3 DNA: TGTGCCAGCAAGGGACTAGCGGGAGAGGTTGGGAATGAGCAGTTCTTC.

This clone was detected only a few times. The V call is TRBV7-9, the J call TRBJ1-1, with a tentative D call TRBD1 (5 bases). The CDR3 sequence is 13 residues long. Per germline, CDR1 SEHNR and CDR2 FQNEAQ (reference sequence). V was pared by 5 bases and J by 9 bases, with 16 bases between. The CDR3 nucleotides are TGTGCCAGCAGCCTGAATGAGGCAGGGAAAGCTTTCTTT. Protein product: CASSLNEAGKAFF.

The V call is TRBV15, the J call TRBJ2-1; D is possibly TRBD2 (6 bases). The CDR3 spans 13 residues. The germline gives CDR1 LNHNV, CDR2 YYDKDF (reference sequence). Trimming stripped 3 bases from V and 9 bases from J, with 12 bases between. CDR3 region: CATSSLVSGEQFF. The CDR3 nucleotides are TGTGCCACCAGCAGCCTTGTTAGCGGTGAGCAGTTCTTC.